Sequencing of this T cell receptor (beta chain) was carried out in a study of early T cells in non-severe SARS-CoV-2 infection. The wider study: Sequencing of unsorted whole blood was done on bulk RNA, leaving chains unpaired.

Ten or more counts support this clonotype. What it binds is not known. General study findings and limits: Anti-spike CD8 specificities were favored by VDJdb matching, whose results missed private and CD4 specificities.

This CDR3 is built from 12 residues. In germline, CDR1 is SQVTM, CDR2 ANQGSEA. V shed 7 bases and J 4 bases; nucleotides not matched to a gene: 4. The TCR library protocol was used to attach unique molecular identifiers. These identifiers were attached to individual cDNA molecules. TCRdb reanalysed the 5' RACE reads using MiXCR and keeps one entry per CDR3 protein. The sample holds roughly 56,000 distinct CDR3 sequences; 10% are singletons and the top ten take 5.5% to 7.5%. V gene TRBV29-1 combines with J gene TRBJ1-1, with TRBD1 identical over 9 bases. The sequence derives from an adult who was a healthcare worker with PCR-confirmed SARS-CoV-2 infection or an uninfected control (not recorded which). Sequencing input: whole blood. CDR3 sequence reads: CSGGTGSTEAFF. In nucleotides, the CDR3 is TGCAGCGGTGGGACAGGGAGCACTGAAGCTTTCTTT.